These T cell receptor beta chains were read from a single sample in a study of shared clonotypes between healthy human individuals. The table came from immunoSEQ multiplex PCR; TCRdb's copy has only in-frame clones and leaves some out. The sample holds under 600,000 clones, 98% seen once. Sequencing used naive CD8+ T cells sorted from blood. These receptor sequences come from a man aged 25-45 years in good health. Both conserved end residues are part of each CDR3. D genes are given only for firm matches. Clone size is stated in some rows and not others, as once, few, many or a class when expanded.

clone_size: .; d_call: TRBD2; j_call: TRBJ2-3; v_call: TRBV19; cdr3_nt: TGTGCCAGCCGGACTAGTTGGAGCACAGATACGCAGTATTTT; cdr3_aa: CASRTSWSTDTQYF
clone_size: .; d_call: .; j_call: TRBJ2-7; v_call: TRBV27; cdr3_nt: TGTGCCAGCAGTCCTTCCTCAGTGAGCGAGCAGTACTTC; cdr3_aa: CASSPSSVSEQYF
clone_size: .; d_call: .; j_call: TRBJ1-2; v_call: TRBV6-1; cdr3_nt: TGTGCCGCGGGGGGGACTAACTATGGCTACACCTTC; cdr3_aa: CAAGGTNYGYTF
clone_size: .; d_call: .; j_call: TRBJ2-7; v_call: TRBV7-9; cdr3_nt: TGTGCCAGCAGCTCAGACCTGACCTACGAGCAGTACTTC; cdr3_aa: CASSSDLTYEQYF
clone_size: .; d_call: .; j_call: TRBJ2-7; v_call: TRBV5-4; cdr3_nt: TGTGCCAGCAGCTCTGGGGACACCCCCTACGAGCAGTACTTC; cdr3_aa: CASSSGDTPYEQYF
clone_size: once; d_call: TRBD2; j_call: TRBJ2-1; v_call: TRBV7-9; cdr3_nt: TGTGCCAGCATAGCGGGAGGGCCCAATGAGCAGTTCTTC; cdr3_aa: CASIAGGPNEQFF
clone_size: .; d_call: TRBD1; j_call: TRBJ2-2; v_call: TRBV9; cdr3_nt: TGTGCCAGCAGCGGACATGGACAGGGCTCGAACACCGGGGAGCTGTTTTTT; cdr3_aa: CASSGHGQGSNTGELFF
clone_size: .; d_call: TRBD1; j_call: TRBJ2-7; v_call: TRBV11-2; cdr3_nt: TGTGCCAGCAGCTCGACAGGGGGAATATACGAGCAGTACTTC; cdr3_aa: CASSSTGGIYEQYF
clone_size: .; d_call: TRBD2; j_call: TRBJ2-7; v_call: TRBV7-6; cdr3_nt: TGTGCCAGCAGCCCTTGGACTAGCGGGGACTCCTACGAGCAGTACTTC; cdr3_aa: CASSPWTSGDSYEQYF
clone_size: .; d_call: .; j_call: TRBJ1-2; v_call: TRBV6-6; cdr3_nt: TGTGCCAGCAGTTACTCGTATGGCTACACCTTC; cdr3_aa: CASSYSYGYTF
clone_size: .; d_call: .; j_call: TRBJ1-1; v_call: TRBV27; cdr3_nt: TGTGCCAGCAGTTTAGGCGGGTTGAACACTGAAGCTTTCTTT; cdr3_aa: CASSLGGLNTEAFF
clone_size: .; d_call: .; j_call: TRBJ1-2; v_call: TRBV6-1; cdr3_nt: TGTGCCAGCAGTGCAAGACTCGGGGTTAACTATGGCTACACCTTC; cdr3_aa: CASSARLGVNYGYTF
clone_size: .; d_call: .; j_call: TRBJ2-7; v_call: TRBV11-3; cdr3_nt: TGTGCCAGCAGCTTAAGAGGTTTATCCGCCGAGCAGTACTTC; cdr3_aa: CASSLRGLSAEQYF
clone_size: .; d_call: .; j_call: TRBJ1-4; v_call: TRBV7-9; cdr3_nt: TGTGCCAGCAGCTTCTCGGAGGAAAAACTGTTTTTT; cdr3_aa: CASSFSEEKLFF
clone_size: .; d_call: .; j_call: TRBJ2-1; v_call: TRBV11-2; cdr3_nt: TGTGCCAGCAGCTTACAGGGAGAGCAGTTCTTC; cdr3_aa: CASSLQGEQFF
clone_size: .; d_call: .; j_call: TRBJ2-5; v_call: TRBV20-1; cdr3_nt: TGCAGTGCTAGACAACAAGAGACCCAGTACTTC; cdr3_aa: CSARQQETQYF
clone_size: .; d_call: .; j_call: TRBJ2-3; v_call: TRBV4-1; cdr3_nt: TGCGCCAGCAGCCTCCGGGAGAGCACTAGCACAGATACGCAGTATTTT; cdr3_aa: CASSLRESTSTDTQYF
clone_size: .; d_call: TRBD1; j_call: TRBJ2-7; v_call: TRBV11-2; cdr3_nt: TGTGCCAGCAGCTTAGATAGGGACAGATTCTACGAGCAGTACTTC; cdr3_aa: CASSLDRDRFYEQYF
clone_size: .; d_call: .; j_call: TRBJ1-5; v_call: TRBV28; cdr3_nt: TGTGCCAGCAGTTATATGGGGGTAAGATTCAATCAGCCCCAGCATTTT; cdr3_aa: CASSYMGVRFNQPQHF
clone_size: .; d_call: .; j_call: TRBJ2-1; v_call: TRBV10-3; cdr3_nt: TGTGCCATCTTAGGGGAGTACCCCAATGAGCAGTTCTTC; cdr3_aa: CAILGEYPNEQFF
clone_size: .; d_call: .; j_call: TRBJ2-7; v_call: TRBV7-9; cdr3_nt: TGTGCCAGCAGCTTAGCAGGGGAGGAGTACTTC; cdr3_aa: CASSLAGEEYF
clone_size: .; d_call: .; j_call: TRBJ2-2; v_call: TRBV29-1; cdr3_nt: TGCAGCGTTGCTTCCCAGGGGTTCAACACCGGGGAGCTGTTTTTT; cdr3_aa: CSVASQGFNTGELFF
clone_size: .; d_call: .; j_call: TRBJ1-2; v_call: TRBV7-9; cdr3_nt: TGTGCCAGCAGCCCCTCCGGGGGCGGTTTGAACTATGGCTACACCTTC; cdr3_aa: CASSPSGGGLNYGYTF
clone_size: .; d_call: .; j_call: TRBJ1-1; v_call: TRBV29-1; cdr3_nt: TGCAGCGTAACAGAGAACACTGAAGCTTTCTTT; cdr3_aa: CSVTENTEAFF
clone_size: .; d_call: .; j_call: TRBJ2-1; v_call: TRBV9; cdr3_nt: TGTGCCAGCAGCGGGCATAGGAGCTCCTACAATGAGCAGTTCTTC; cdr3_aa: CASSGHRSSYNEQFF
clone_size: .; d_call: .; j_call: TRBJ1-3; v_call: TRBV9; cdr3_nt: TGTGCCAGCAGCGTAGGGGGCGGAAACACCATATATTTT; cdr3_aa: CASSVGGGNTIYF
clone_size: .; d_call: .; j_call: TRBJ2-7; v_call: TRBV15; cdr3_nt: TGTGCCACCAGCAGAGAAGGTCACGAGCAGTACTTC; cdr3_aa: CATSREGHEQYF
clone_size: .; d_call: .; j_call: TRBJ2-7; v_call: TRBV21-1; cdr3_nt: TGTGCCAGCAGCATGCCACTGACAGGGGGGAACTCCGGGACTAGCGGGGCAAGCTCCTACGAGCAGTACTTC; cdr3_aa: CASSMPLTGGNSGTSGASSYEQYF
clone_size: .; d_call: .; j_call: TRBJ2-2; v_call: TRBV4-1; cdr3_nt: TGCGCCAGCAGCCAAGTTCCCGGGTCGGGCACCGGGGAGCTGTTTTTT; cdr3_aa: CASSQVPGSGTGELFF
clone_size: .; d_call: .; j_call: TRBJ2-1; v_call: TRBV4-2; cdr3_nt: TGTGCCAGCAGCCAAGAGGCGGGATACAATGAGCAGTTCTTC; cdr3_aa: CASSQEAGYNEQFF
clone_size: .; d_call: .; j_call: TRBJ2-3; v_call: TRBV15; cdr3_nt: TGTGCCACCAGCAGAGATTTTGGGTTATCTAGCACAGATACGCAGTATTTT; cdr3_aa: CATSRDFGLSSTDTQYF
clone_size: .; d_call: .; j_call: TRBJ2-7; v_call: TRBV27; cdr3_nt: TGTGCCAGCGCCCGGTGGAGCCCGTCTTCCTACGAGCAGTACTTC; cdr3_aa: CASARWSPSSYEQYF
clone_size: .; d_call: .; j_call: TRBJ2-7; v_call: TRBV28; cdr3_nt: TGTGCCAGCAGTGCATGGGACTCCTCCTACGAGCAGTACTTC; cdr3_aa: CASSAWDSSYEQYF
clone_size: once; d_call: .; j_call: TRBJ2-7; v_call: TRBV13; cdr3_nt: TGTGCCAGCAGCACACGAGATACGCTGTTCTTC; cdr3_aa: CASSTRDTLFF
clone_size: .; d_call: .; j_call: TRBJ2-7; v_call: TRBV7-8; cdr3_nt: TGTGCCAGCAGCACTACTAGCAGAAGTAACTACGAGCAGTACTTC; cdr3_aa: CASSTTSRSNYEQYF
clone_size: .; d_call: .; j_call: TRBJ1-2; v_call: TRBV7-9; cdr3_nt: TGTGCCAGCAGCTTAGAGGGCGAGGGAGGCTACACCTTC; cdr3_aa: CASSLEGEGGYTF
clone_size: .; d_call: .; j_call: TRBJ1-1; v_call: TRBV11-1; cdr3_nt: TGTGCCAGCAGCTTAGCTCCTCGGGACTCTCGCTCCCTTGAAGCTTTCTTT; cdr3_aa: CASSLAPRDSRSLEAFF
clone_size: .; d_call: .; j_call: TRBJ2-7; v_call: TRBV30; cdr3_nt: TGTGCCTGGGTGCCGGGACTCAGCTTCAACGAGCAGTACTTC; cdr3_aa: CAWVPGLSFNEQYF
clone_size: .; d_call: .; j_call: TRBJ1-1; v_call: TRBV9; cdr3_nt: TGTGCCAGCAGAGGAGATTACAGGGAATCTGAAGCTTTCTTT; cdr3_aa: CASRGDYRESEAFF
clone_size: .; d_call: .; j_call: TRBJ2-7; v_call: TRBV5-1; cdr3_nt: TGCGCCAGCAGGGGGCCTGGATACGAGCAGTACTTC; cdr3_aa: CASRGPGYEQYF
clone_size: .; d_call: .; j_call: TRBJ2-1; v_call: TRBV7-9; cdr3_nt: TGTGCCAGCAGCTTAGCGGTTGCTACGGTTGAGCAGTTCTTC; cdr3_aa: CASSLAVATVEQFF
clone_size: .; d_call: .; j_call: TRBJ2-5; v_call: TRBV5-1; cdr3_nt: TGCGCCAGCAGCTTGGCCATCCGGGGGCCTTACCAAGAGACCCAGTACTTC; cdr3_aa: CASSLAIRGPYQETQYF
clone_size: .; d_call: TRBD2; j_call: TRBJ2-3; v_call: TRBV27; cdr3_nt: TGTGCCAGCAGTAGACTAGCGGAGAACACAGATACGCAGTATTTT; cdr3_aa: CASSRLAENTDTQYF
clone_size: .; d_call: TRBD2; j_call: TRBJ2-3; v_call: TRBV11-2; cdr3_nt: TGTGCCAGCAGCTTAGGGGTAGCGGGAGGCCCACTTAGCACAGATACGCAGTATTTT; cdr3_aa: CASSLGVAGGPLSTDTQYF
clone_size: .; d_call: .; j_call: TRBJ2-7; v_call: TRBV13; cdr3_nt: TGTGCCAGCAGCTTAGGCACGTACGACTACGAGCAGTACTTC; cdr3_aa: CASSLGTYDYEQYF
clone_size: few; d_call: TRBD1; j_call: TRBJ1-4; v_call: TRBV7-9; cdr3_nt: TGTGCCAGCAGCTTGGGACAGGGGAATGAAAAACTGTTTTTT; cdr3_aa: CASSLGQGNEKLFF
clone_size: .; d_call: .; j_call: TRBJ1-1; v_call: TRBV10-1; cdr3_nt: TGCGCCAGCAGGGGTCTGAACACTGAAGCTTTCTTT; cdr3_aa: CASRGLNTEAFF
clone_size: .; d_call: .; j_call: TRBJ2-1; v_call: TRBV10-1; cdr3_nt: TGCGCCAAAATCCCTCCGGGACTGTCCTACAATGAGCAGTTCTTC; cdr3_aa: CAKIPPGLSYNEQFF